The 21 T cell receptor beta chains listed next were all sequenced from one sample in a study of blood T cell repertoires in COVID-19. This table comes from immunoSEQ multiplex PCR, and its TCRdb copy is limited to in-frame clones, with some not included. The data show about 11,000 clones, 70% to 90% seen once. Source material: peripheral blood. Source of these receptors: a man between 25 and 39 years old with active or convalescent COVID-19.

The CDR3 loop is CASGFSRQGPTDTQYF. The CDR3 nucleotides read TGTGCTAGTGGTTTCTCCCGACAGGGTCCCACAGATACGCAGTATTTT. This rearrangement joins TRBV12-5 to TRBJ2-3; 7 bases map to TRBD1. Germline-derived CDR1 and CDR2 are LGHNT and FRNRAP. Trimming removed 3 bases from V and 2 bases from J; junction bases left unmatched: 8. The CDR3 sequence is 16 residues long.

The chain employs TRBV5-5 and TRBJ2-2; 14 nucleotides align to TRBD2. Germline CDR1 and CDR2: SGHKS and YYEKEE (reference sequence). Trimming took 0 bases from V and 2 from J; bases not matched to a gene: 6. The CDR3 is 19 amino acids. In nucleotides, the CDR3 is TGTGCCAGCAGCTTGGAGGGGACTAGCGGGGGCGCTAACACCGGGGAGCTGTTTTTT. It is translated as CASSLEGTSGGANTGELFF.

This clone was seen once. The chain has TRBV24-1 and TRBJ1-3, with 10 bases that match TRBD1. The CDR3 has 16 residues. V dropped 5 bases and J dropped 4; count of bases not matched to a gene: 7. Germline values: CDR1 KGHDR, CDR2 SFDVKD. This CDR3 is CATSGEPGQGGNTIYF. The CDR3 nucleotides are TGTGCCACCAGTGGTGAACCGGGACAGGGGGGAAACACCATATATTTT.

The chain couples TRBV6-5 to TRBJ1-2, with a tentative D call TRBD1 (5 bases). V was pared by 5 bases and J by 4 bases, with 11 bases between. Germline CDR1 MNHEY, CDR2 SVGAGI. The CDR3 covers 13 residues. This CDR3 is CASSLDNRYGYTF. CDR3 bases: TGTGCCAGCAGTCTGGACAACCGCTATGGCTACACCTTC.

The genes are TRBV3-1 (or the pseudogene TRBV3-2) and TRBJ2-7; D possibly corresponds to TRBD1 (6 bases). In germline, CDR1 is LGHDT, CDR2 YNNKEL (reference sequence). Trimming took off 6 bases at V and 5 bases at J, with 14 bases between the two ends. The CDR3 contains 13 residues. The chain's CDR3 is CASRLQGFNEQYF. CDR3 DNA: TGTGCCAGCAGATTACAGGGTTTTAACGAGCAGTACTTC.

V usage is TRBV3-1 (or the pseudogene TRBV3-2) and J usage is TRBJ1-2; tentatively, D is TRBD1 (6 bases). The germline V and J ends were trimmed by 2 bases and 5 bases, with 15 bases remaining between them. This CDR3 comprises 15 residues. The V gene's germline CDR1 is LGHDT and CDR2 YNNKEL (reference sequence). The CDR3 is CASSQLRRDKYGYTF. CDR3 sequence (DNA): TGTGCCAGCAGCCAACTGCGCCGGGACAAGTATGGCTACACCTTC.

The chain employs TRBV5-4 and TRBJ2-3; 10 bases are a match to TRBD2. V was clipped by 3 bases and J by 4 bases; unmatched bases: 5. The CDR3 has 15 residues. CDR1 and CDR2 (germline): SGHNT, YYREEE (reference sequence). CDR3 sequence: CASSSLAGGSDTQYF. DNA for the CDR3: TGTGCCAGCAGCTCCTTAGCGGGGGGCTCAGATACGCAGTATTTT.

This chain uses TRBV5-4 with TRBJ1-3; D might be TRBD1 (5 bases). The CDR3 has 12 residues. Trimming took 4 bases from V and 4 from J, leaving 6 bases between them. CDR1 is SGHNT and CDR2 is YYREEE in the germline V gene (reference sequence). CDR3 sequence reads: CASSPGGNTIYF. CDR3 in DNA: TGTGCCAGCAGCCCAGGGGGAAACACCATATATTTT.

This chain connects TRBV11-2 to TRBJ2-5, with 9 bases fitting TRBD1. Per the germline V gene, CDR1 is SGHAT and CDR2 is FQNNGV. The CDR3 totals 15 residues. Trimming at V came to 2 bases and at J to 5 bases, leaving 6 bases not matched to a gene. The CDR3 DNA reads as TGTGCCAGCAGCTTATGGGACAGGGCGTCGGAGACCCAGTACTTC. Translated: CASSLWDRASETQYF.

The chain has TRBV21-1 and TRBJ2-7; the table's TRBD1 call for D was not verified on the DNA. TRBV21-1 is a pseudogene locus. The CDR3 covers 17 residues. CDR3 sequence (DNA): TGTGCCAGCAGCAAAGCGGCTGAGAGACAGGGCACCTACGAGCAGTACGTC. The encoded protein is CASSKAAERQGTYEQYV.

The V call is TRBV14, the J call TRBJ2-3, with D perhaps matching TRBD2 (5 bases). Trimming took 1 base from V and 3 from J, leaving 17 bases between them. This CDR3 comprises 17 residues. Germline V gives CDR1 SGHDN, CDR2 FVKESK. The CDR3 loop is CASSQGLASLLTDTQYF. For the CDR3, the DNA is TGTGCCAGCAGCCAAGGCCTAGCATCCCTTCTAACAGATACGCAGTATTTT.

CDR3 loop: CAWSVGQGASETQYF. The CDR3 DNA reads TGTGCCTGGAGTGTAGGACAGGGGGCGTCGGAGACCCAGTACTTC. The chain carries TRBV30 and TRBJ2-5; 11 bases are shared with TRBD1. Germline values: CDR1 GTSNPN, CDR2 SVGIG (reference sequence). This CDR3 comprises 15 residues. The V and J ends lost 0 bases and 5 bases, in that order; junction bases with no gene match: 5. The full variable domain, with the rest looked up from reference TRBV30 and TRBJ2-5, is SQTIHQWPATLVQPVGSPLSLECTVEGTSNPNLYWYRQAAGRGLQLLFYSVGIGQISSEVPQNLSASRPQDRQFILSSKKLLLSDSGFYLCAWSVGQGASETQYFGPGTRLLVL.

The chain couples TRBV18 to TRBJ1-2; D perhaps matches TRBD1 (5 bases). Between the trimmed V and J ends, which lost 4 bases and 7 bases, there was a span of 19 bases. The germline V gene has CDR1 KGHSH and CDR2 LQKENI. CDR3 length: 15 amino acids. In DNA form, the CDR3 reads TGTGCCAGCTCACTGCAGGTCGCGGGGGAGTCTGGCTACACCTTC. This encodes CASSLQVAGESGYTF.

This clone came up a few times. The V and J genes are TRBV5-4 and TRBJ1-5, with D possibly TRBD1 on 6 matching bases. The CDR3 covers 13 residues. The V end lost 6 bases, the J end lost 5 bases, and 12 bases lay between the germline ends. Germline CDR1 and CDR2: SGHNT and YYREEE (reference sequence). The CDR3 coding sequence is TGTGCCAGCATATTCAGGGGAGATCAGCCCCAGCATTTT. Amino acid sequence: CASIFRGDQPQHF.

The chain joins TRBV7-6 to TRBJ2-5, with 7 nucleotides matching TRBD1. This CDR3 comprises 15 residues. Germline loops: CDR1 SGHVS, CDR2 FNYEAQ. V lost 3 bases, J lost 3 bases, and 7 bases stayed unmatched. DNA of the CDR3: TGTGCCAGCAGCTTCGGGGCAGGGGGAGAAGAGACCCAGTACTTC. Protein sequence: CASSFGAGGEETQYF.

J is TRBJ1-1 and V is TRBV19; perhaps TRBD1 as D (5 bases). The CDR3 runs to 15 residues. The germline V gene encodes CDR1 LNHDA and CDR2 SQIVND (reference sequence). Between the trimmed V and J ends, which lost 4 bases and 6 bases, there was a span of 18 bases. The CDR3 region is CASSKTPQGPPEAFF. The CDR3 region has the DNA TGTGCCAGTAGTAAGACCCCTCAGGGCCCCCCTGAAGCTTTCTTT.

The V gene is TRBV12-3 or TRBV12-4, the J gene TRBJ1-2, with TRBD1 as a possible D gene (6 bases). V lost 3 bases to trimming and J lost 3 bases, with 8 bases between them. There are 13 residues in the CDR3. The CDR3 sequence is CASSFYRDYGYTF. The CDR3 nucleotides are TGTGCCAGCAGTTTTTACAGGGACTATGGCTACACCTTC.

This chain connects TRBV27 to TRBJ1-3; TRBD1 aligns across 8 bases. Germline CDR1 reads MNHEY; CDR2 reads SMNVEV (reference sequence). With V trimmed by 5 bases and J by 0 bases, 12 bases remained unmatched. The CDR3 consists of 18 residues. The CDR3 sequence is CASSQNKQTGGSGNTIYF. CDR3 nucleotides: TGTGCCAGCAGTCAGAATAAACAAACAGGGGGCTCTGGAAACACCATATATTTT.

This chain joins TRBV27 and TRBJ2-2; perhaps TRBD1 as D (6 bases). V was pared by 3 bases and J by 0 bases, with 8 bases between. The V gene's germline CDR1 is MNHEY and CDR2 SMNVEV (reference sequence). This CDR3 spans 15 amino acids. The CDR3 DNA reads TGTGCCAGCAGTTTTACAGGGACGAACACCGGGGAGCTGTTTTTT. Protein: CASSFTGTNTGELFF.

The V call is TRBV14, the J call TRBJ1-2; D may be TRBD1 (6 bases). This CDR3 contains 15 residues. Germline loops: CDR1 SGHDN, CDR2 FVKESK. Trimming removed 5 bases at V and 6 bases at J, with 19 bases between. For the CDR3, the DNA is TGTGCCAGCAGCATCTTAGGGACACGGCTGGATGGCTACACCTTC. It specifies CASSILGTRLDGYTF. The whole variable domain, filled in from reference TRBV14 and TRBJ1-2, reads EAGVTQFPSHSVIEKGQTVTLRCDPISGHDNLYWYRRVMGKEIKFLLHFVKESKQDESGMPNNRFLAERTGGTYSTLKVQPAELEDSGVYFCASSILGTRLDGYTFGSGTRLTVV.

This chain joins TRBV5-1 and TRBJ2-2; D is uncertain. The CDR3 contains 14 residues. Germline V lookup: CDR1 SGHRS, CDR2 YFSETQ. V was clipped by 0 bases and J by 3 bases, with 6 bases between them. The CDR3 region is CASSLDADTGELFF. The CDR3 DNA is TGCGCCAGCAGCTTGGATGCGGACACCGGGGAGCTGTTTTTT.